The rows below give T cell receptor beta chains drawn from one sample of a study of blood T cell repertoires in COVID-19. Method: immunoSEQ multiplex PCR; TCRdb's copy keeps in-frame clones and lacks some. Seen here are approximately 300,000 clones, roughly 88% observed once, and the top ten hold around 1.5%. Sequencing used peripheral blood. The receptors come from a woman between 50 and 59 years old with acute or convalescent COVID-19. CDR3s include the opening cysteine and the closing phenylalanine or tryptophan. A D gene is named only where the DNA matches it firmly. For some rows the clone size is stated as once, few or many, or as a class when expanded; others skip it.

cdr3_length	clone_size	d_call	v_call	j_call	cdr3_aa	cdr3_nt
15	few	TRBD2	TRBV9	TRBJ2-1	CASSVEGTTNNEQFF	TGTGCCAGCAGCGTAGAGGGGACTACCAACAATGAGCAGTTCTTC
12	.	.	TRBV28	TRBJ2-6	CASSLGANVLTF	TGTGCCAGCAGCCTCGGGGCCAACGTCCTGACTTTC
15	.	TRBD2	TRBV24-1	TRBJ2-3	CATKARREGVDTQYF	TGTGCCACCAAGGCCCGCAGGGAGGGCGTAGATACGCAGTATTTT
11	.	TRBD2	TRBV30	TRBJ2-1	CAASGYNEQFF	TGTGCCGCTAGCGGGTACAATGAGCAGTTCTTC
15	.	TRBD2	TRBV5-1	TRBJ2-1	CASRPLAVSYNEQFF	TGCGCCAGCAGACCTCTAGCGGTTTCCTACAATGAGCAGTTCTTC
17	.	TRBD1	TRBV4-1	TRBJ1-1	CASSQGPPGTGNTEAFF	TGCGCCAGCAGCCAAGGACCCCCAGGGACAGGGAACACTGAAGCTTTCTTT
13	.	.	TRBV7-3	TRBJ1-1	CASSFAENTEAFF	TGTGCCAGCAGCTTCGCGGAGAACACTGAAGCTTTCTTT
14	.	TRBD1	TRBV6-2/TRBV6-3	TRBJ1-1	CASSYATGLSEAFF	TGTGCCAGCAGTTACGCGACAGGGCTTTCTGAAGCTTTCTTT
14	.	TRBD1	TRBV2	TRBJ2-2	CASSSTGEYGELFF	TGTGCCAGCAGTTCGACAGGGGAATACGGGGAGCTGTTTTTT
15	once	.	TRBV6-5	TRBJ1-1	CASSYSISLNTEAFF	TGTGCCAGCAGTTACTCGATTAGTTTGAACACTGAAGCTTTCTTT
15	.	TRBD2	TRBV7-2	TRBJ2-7	CASSPGLAGVPEQYF	TGTGCCAGCAGCCCTGGGCTAGCGGGAGTACCGGAGCAGTACTTC
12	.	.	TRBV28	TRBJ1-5	CASSSGNQPQHF	TGTGCCAGCAGTTCAGGCAATCAGCCCCAGCATTTT
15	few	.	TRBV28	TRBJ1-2	CASTPVGGQGYGYTF	TGTGCCAGCACCCCGGTGGGGGGGCAAGGCTATGGCTACACCTTC
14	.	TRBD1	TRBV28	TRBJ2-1	CASSSGQARNEQFF	TGTGCCAGCAGTTCCGGACAGGCTCGGAATGAGCAGTTCTTC
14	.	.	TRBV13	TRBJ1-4	CASSLTGRYGKLFF	TGTGCCAGCAGCTTAACAGGGCGATATGGAAAACTGTTTTTT
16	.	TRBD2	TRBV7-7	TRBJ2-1	CASSSLAGASYNEQFF	TGTGCTAGCAGCTCGTTAGCGGGAGCGTCCTACAATGAGCAGTTCTTC
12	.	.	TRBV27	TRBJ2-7	CATPPPPGEQYF	TGTGCCACCCCCCCGCCCCCGGGCGAGCAGTACTTC
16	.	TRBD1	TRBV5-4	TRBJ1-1	CASGMGQGAMNTEAFF	TGTGCCAGCGGTATGGGACAGGGGGCGATGAACACTGAAGCTTTCTTT
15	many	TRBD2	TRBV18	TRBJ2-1	CASSVAGGYGNEQFF	TGTGCCAGCTCCGTAGCGGGAGGGTATGGGAATGAGCAGTTCTTC
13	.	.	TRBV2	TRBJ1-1	CASSDGEGTEAFF	TGTGCCAGCAGTGACGGGGAGGGCACTGAAGCTTTCTTT
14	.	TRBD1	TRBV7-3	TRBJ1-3	CASSRTGGADTIYF	TGTGCCAGCAGCAGAACAGGGGGCGCGGACACCATATATTTT
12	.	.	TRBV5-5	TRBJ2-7	CASSLSNYEQYF	TGTGCCAGCAGCTTGTCAAACTACGAGCAGTACTTC
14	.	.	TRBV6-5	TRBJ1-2	CANTPRQSIYGYTF	TGTGCCAACACTCCTCGACAGTCCATTTATGGCTACACCTTC
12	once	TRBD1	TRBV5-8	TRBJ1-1	CASSKDRLDAFF	TGTGCCAGCAGCAAGGACAGGCTTGATGCTTTCTTT
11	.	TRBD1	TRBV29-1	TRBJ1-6	CSVGTDSPLHF	TGCAGCGTAGGGACAGATTCACCCCTCCACTTT
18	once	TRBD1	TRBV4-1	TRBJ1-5	CASSQAPGQKLPNQPQHF	TGCGCCAGCAGCCAAGCGCCGGGACAGAAACTTCCCAATCAGCCCCAGCATTTT
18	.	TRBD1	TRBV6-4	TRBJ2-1	CASSDSIGLRDSYNEQFF	TGTGCCAGCAGTGACTCGATCGGCCTCCGGGACAGTTACAATGAGCAGTTCTTC
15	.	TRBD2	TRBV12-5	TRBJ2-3	CASGSTSASTDTQYF	TGTGCTAGTGGTTCCACTAGCGCCAGCACAGATACGCAGTATTTT
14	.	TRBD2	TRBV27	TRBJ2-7	CASSVRLAGEGQYF	TGTGCCAGCAGTGTCCGACTAGCGGGAGAGGGTCAGTACTTC
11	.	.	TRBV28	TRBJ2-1	CASSDRAEQFF	TGTGCCAGCAGCGATAGAGCGGAGCAGTTCTTC
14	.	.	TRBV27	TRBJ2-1	CASSLYGVYNEQFF	TGTGCCAGCAGTTTATACGGGGTTTACAATGAGCAGTTCTTC
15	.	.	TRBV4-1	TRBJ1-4	CASSQWGATNEKLFF	TGCGCCAGCAGCCAGTGGGGGGCAACTAATGAAAAACTGTTTTTT
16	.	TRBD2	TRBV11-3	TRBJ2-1	CASSRTSGASYNEQFF	TGTGCCAGCAGTCGGACTAGCGGAGCTTCCTACAATGAGCAGTTCTTC
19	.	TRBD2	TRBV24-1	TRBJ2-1	CATSDPRTSGPNLYNEQFF	TGTGCCACCAGTGATCCACGTACTAGCGGGCCCAATCTCTACAATGAGCAGTTCTTC
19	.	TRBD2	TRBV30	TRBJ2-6	CAWRVARRGGPAGANVLTF	TGTGCCTGGAGGGTTGCCCGCCGGGGGGGGCCTGCCGGGGCCAACGTCCTGACTTTC
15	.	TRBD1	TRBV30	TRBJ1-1	CAWRRTGQRDTEAFF	TGTGCCTGGAGGAGGACAGGGCAAAGGGACACTGAAGCTTTCTTT
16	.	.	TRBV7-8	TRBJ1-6	CASSPNGGLYNSPLHF	TGTGCCAGCAGCCCCAACGGGGGTCTCTATAATTCACCCCTCCACTTT
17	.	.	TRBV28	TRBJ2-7	CASSFPGSTSGFYEQYF	TGTGCCAGCAGTTTTCCGGGTAGTACAAGTGGTTTCTACGAGCAGTACTTC
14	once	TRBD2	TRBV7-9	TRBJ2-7	CASTPTSASYEQYF	TGTGCCAGCACCCCGACTAGCGCGAGCTACGAGCAGTACTTC
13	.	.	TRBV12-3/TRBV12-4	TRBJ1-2	CASSFRQFSGYTF	TGTGCCAGCAGTTTCCGACAGTTCTCGGGCTACACCTTC
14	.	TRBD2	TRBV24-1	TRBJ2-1	CATSVGGSWNEQFF	TGTGCCACCAGTGTCGGCGGGAGTTGGAATGAGCAGTTCTTC